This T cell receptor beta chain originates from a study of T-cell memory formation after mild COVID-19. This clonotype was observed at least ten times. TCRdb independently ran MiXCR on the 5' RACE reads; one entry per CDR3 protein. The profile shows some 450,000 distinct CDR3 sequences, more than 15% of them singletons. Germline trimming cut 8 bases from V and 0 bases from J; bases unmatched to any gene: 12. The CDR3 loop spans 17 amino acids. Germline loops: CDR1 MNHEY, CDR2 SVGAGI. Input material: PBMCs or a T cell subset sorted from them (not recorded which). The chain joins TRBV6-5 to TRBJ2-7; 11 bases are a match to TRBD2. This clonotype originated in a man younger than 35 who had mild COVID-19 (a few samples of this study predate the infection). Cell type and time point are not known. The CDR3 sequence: CASGWLAGGKSSYEQYF. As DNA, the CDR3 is TGTGCCAGCGGGTGGCTAGCGGGGGGAAAAAGCTCCTACGAGCAGTACTTC.